Listed below are T cell receptor beta chains from one sample, sequenced in a study of blood T cells in healthy people across ages. TCRdb passed the 5' RACE reads through MiXCR, listing each CDR3 protein once. This sample has about 1.8 million distinct CDR3 sequences; around 48% occur once, and the top ten carry over 2%. The sample taken for sequencing was blood. These receptors were taken from a woman between 35 and 50 years old in good health. CDR3s include the opening cysteine and the closing phenylalanine or tryptophan. The D gene is left open where the match is weak. Expanded clones are given a class, and other clones once, few, many or no size at all.

v_gene	abundance	d_gene	j_gene	CDR3nt	CDR3aa
TRBV28	few	.	TRBJ2-7	TGTGCCGGGGGGACATCAAGCTCCTACAATGAGCAGTACTTC	CAGGTSSSYNEQYF
TRBV20-1	once	.	TRBJ2-1	TGCAGTGCTCACTCAGCGGAGGGTAGTGAGCAGTTCTTC	CSAHSAEGSEQFF
TRBV20-1	many	TRBD1	TRBJ1-2	TGCAGTGCTACCGACAGGGGATCCTATGGCTACACCTTC	CSATDRGSYGYTF
TRBV7-8	few	.	TRBJ2-6	TGTGCCAGCAGCGCGGGGTCCTTAAGCTCTGGGGCCAACGTCCTGACTTTC	CASSAGSLSSGANVLTF
TRBV3-1	.	.	TRBJ2-7	TGTGCCAGCAGCAACAGACCGGGGTCCCACGAGCAGTACTTC	CASSNRPGSHEQYF
TRBV6-2/TRBV6-3	.	.	TRBJ2-5	TGTGCCAGCAGTGCCACCTTGGCGGGGTGCCAAGAGACCCAGTACTTC	CASSATLAGCQETQYF
TRBV7-6	many	TRBD2	TRBJ2-3	TGTGCCAGCAGCTTGCAAGCGGGGGGGCCAGGGAGGGCAGATACGCAGTATTTT	CASSLQAGGPGRADTQYF
TRBV12-3/TRBV12-4	.	.	TRBJ2-3	TGTGCCAGCAGTCCCAGACAGTCTAGCACAGATACGCAGTATTTT	CASSPRQSSTDTQYF
TRBV27	few	TRBD1	TRBJ1-1	TGTGCCAGCAAGGGACAGTTGAACACTGAAGCTTTCTTT	CASKGQLNTEAFF
TRBV7-3	few	.	TRBJ2-1	TGTGCCAGCAGCTTAACTGGGCGGGAAGCCTACAATGAGCAGTTCTTC	CASSLTGREAYNEQFF
TRBV29-1	.	.	TRBJ2-3	TGCAGCGCTTCCGGGACTCGATCGTATTTT	CSASGTRSYF
TRBV12-3/TRBV12-4	.	.	TRBJ2-7	TGTGCCAGCAGTTTTGGAGGGGGCCAATACGAGCAGTACTTC	CASSFGGGQYEQYF
TRBV7-9	.	.	TRBJ1-1	TGTGCCAGCAGCGAATCGTTAGGGAACACTGAAGCTTTCTTT	CASSESLGNTEAFF
TRBV20-1	few	.	TRBJ2-1	TGCAGTGCTAGAGGGGGGCATAGCAATGAGCAGTTCTTC	CSARGGHSNEQFF
TRBV29-1	few	.	TRBJ2-1	TGCAGCGTTCGCGAGACAGTCGGTGGCAATGAGCAGTTCTTC	CSVRETVGGNEQFF
TRBV6-6	.	TRBD1	TRBJ1-1	TGTGCCAGCAGTTACGTTGGACAGGCAAACACTGAAGCTTTCTTT	CASSYVGQANTEAFF
TRBV5-1	few	.	TRBJ2-1	TGCGCCAGCAAAAGGGCGGATGAGCAGTTCTTC	CASKRADEQFF
TRBV2	.	.	TRBJ2-6	TGTGCCAGCAGTGAACAAACAGGCCTCCAGGACGTCCTGACTTTC	CASSEQTGLQDVLTF
TRBV7-8	.	TRBD1	TRBJ1-2	TGTGCCAGCAGCTCCGGGGCAGGGGGAAATGGCTACACCTTC	CASSSGAGGNGYTF
TRBV7-6	.	TRBD2	TRBJ2-1	TGTGCCAGCAGCTCGATAGCGGGGGGAGAATACAATGAGCAGTTCTTC	CASSSIAGGEYNEQFF
TRBV7-9	few	TRBD1	TRBJ1-2	TGTGCCAGCAGCTTACAGGGGGCACCTAAGGCCTATGGCTACACCTTC	CASSLQGAPKAYGYTF
TRBV15	.	TRBD1	TRBJ2-1	TGTGCCACCAGCAGAGAGCCGACAGGGGGCGCCTACAATGAGCAGTTCTTC	CATSREPTGGAYNEQFF
TRBV27	few	.	TRBJ2-7	TGTGCCAGCAGTGATACAGGGCTGGCCTACGAGCAGTACTTC	CASSDTGLAYEQYF
TRBV12-3/TRBV12-4	few	.	TRBJ2-5	TGTGCCACCCGGTTGGGTACCAATGAGCAGTACTTC	CATRLGTNEQYF
TRBV12-3/TRBV12-4	many	TRBD1	TRBJ2-7	TGTGCCAGCAGCTTAGAGGGACAGGGGCTCTACGAGCAGTACTTC	CASSLEGQGLYEQYF
TRBV2	.	.	TRBJ2-3	TGTGCCAGCAGTGAACAACAGGTTTTCACAGATACGCAGTATTTT	CASSEQQVFTDTQYF
TRBV20-1	few	.	TRBJ2-1	TGCAGTGCTTCAGGGCTTTCCCACAATGAGCAGTTCTTC	CSASGLSHNEQFF
TRBV28	.	TRBD1	TRBJ2-7	TGTGCCAGCAGTGGAACCCCGACAGGGACCTCCGAGCAGTACTTC	CASSGTPTGTSEQYF
TRBV6-6	.	.	TRBJ2-3	TGTGCCAGCAGTTCTACGTTGGGGGGGCTCGGCACAGATACGCAGTATTTT	CASSSTLGGLGTDTQYF
TRBV12-3/TRBV12-4	few	TRBD1	TRBJ2-3	TGTGCCAGCATTCACAGGGGGCTAGGAGATACGCAGTATTTT	CASIHRGLGDTQYF
TRBV9	.	TRBD2	TRBJ2-1	TGTGCCAGCAGCGTACGCAGCGGGGCTGAGCAGTTCTTC	CASSVRSGAEQFF
TRBV6-2/TRBV6-3	.	TRBD2	TRBJ2-7	TGTGCCAGCAGTTACTTCGTTGCCCTTTCTAGCGGGGGGCTTTACGAGCAGTACTTC	CASSYFVALSSGGLYEQYF
TRBV10-3	few	TRBD1	TRBJ2-7	TGTGCCATCAATCCGGGACAGCGAGCCTACGAGCAGTACTTC	CAINPGQRAYEQYF
TRBV10-3	.	.	TRBJ2-3	TGTGCCATCAGTGTTGGGGCTAGCACAGATACGCAGTATTTT	CAISVGASTDTQYF
TRBV20-1	.	.	TRBJ2-5	TGCAGTGCTAGTCGGACTCAAGAGACCCAGTACTTC	CSASRTQETQYF
TRBV7-8	few	.	TRBJ1-2	TGTGCCAGCAGCTCCGTTGGAGGGAAAGCTAACTATGGCTACACCTTC	CASSSVGGKANYGYTF
TRBV9	few	TRBD1	TRBJ2-4	TGTGCCAGCAGCGTAGCCTTGACAGGGATTCAGTACTTC	CASSVALTGIQYF
TRBV3-1	few	.	TRBJ1-4	TGTGCCAGCAGCCAAGATCCGGATGAAAAACTGTTTTTT	CASSQDPDEKLFF
TRBV20-1	.	.	TRBJ1-4	TGCAGTGCTACGGACAGAGATAATGAAAAACTGTTTTTT	CSATDRDNEKLFF
TRBV12-3/TRBV12-4	.	.	TRBJ2-3	TGTGCCAGCAGTTTGGAGGCAGACACAGATACGCAGTATTTT	CASSLEADTDTQYF
TRBV7-9	.	.	TRBJ2-5	TGTGCCAGCAGCTCACCTCAAGATGCGGGGACCCAGTACTTC	CASSSPQDAGTQYF
TRBV29-1	few	.	TRBJ1-4	TGCAGCGTCAAATTGGGTGAAAAACTGTTTTTT	CSVKLGEKLFF
TRBV7-2	.	TRBD1	TRBJ1-6	TGTGCCAGCAGCCCGGGACAGGTCGAAAATTCACCCCTCCACTTT	CASSPGQVENSPLHF